What follows is one TCR beta chain and its context. Its specificity is not known. The data are from a study of T cell responses to AZD1222 COVID-19 vaccine. Study-level results: The number of AZD1222 recipients seropositive at baseline was only five or six. Clonal diversity was possibly underestimated, and the donors were mostly white British, with more females. The study sampled repertoires only after the peak T cell response.

Repertoires were generated with immunoSEQ multiplex PCR, while TCRdb's copy carries only in-frame clones and drops some. The sample yields 120,000 to 150,000 clones, approximately 90% seen once. Trimming removed 4 bases at V and 7 bases at J, with 13 bases between. CDR3 size: 13 residues. Per germline, CDR1 LGHDT and CDR2 YNNKEL (reference sequence). Here the sequenced sample was peripheral blood, taken 28 days after the second AZD1222 dose. The sequence derives from an adult who received the AZD1222 COVID-19 vaccine. The chain employs TRBV3-1 (or the pseudogene TRBV3-2) and TRBJ1-1; D might be TRBD1 (6 bases). DNA for the CDR3: TGTGCCAGCAGCCTAGGGGGAAGGGTTGAAGCTTTCTTT. It translates to CASSLGGRVEAFF.